This TCR beta chain was documented in a study of naive and memory T cell subsets. A UMI-containing oligonucleotide was joined by 3' ligation to the TCR cDNA template. The SP2 primer and nested alpha and beta constant region primers amplified ligated cDNA in four rounds. TCRdb re-analysed the 5' RACE reads in MiXCR, keeping a single row per CDR3 protein. The top ten hold 8.5% to 10% of the sample, which has 57,000 or so distinct CDR3 sequences, under 8.5% seen once. Per germline, CDR1 SGHRS and CDR2 YFSETQ. The CDR3 loop spans 16 amino acids. The V and J ends lost 3 bases and 10 bases, in that order; junction bases with no gene match: 15.

The sequence was obtained from a male donor in good health. The rearrangement joins TRBV5-1 to TRBJ2-1, with TRBD2 matching 8 bases. CDR3 nucleotide sequence: TGCGCCAGCAGCTCTCAGGGTAGCGGGATCATGGGAGAGCAGTTCTTC. It translates to CASSSQGSGIMGEQFF.